This T cell receptor (beta chain) was sequenced during a study of blood T cell repertoires in COVID-19. Study at large: COVID-19 samples from acute and convalescent phases originated in the United States, Italy and Spain. PBMCs, B-cell-depleted T cells, or T cells provided the cDNA or gDNA that made up the material.

As originally analysed: Cell counts per sample came from amplifying reference gene primers. Assay: immunoSEQ multiplex PCR; the TCRdb copy retains only in-frame clones and omits some. V, J and clone size reflect that table, while D and trimming were determined from the DNA. The sample consists of about 130,000 clones, approximately 84% of them appearing once. The V end lost 2 bases, the J end lost 7 bases, and 9 bases lay between the germline ends. The CDR3 is made up of 12 amino acids. This clone occurred a few times. Sequencing was performed on peripheral blood. The chain has TRBV12-3 or TRBV12-4 and TRBJ2-7; D not certain. The sequence came from a man in his sixties with acute or convalescent COVID-19. The CDR3 sequence: CASSLSSGEQYF. CDR3 bases: TGTGCCAGCAGTTTATCGTCAGGTGAGCAGTACTTC.